The rows below give T cell receptor beta chains drawn from one sample of a study of T-cell reconstitution after alpha-beta-depleted transplantation in children. TCRdb used MiXCR to reprocess the PCR reads, holding one entry per CDR3 protein. The table lists about 980,000 distinct CDR3 sequences, about 30% of them singletons. The input for sequencing was PBMCs, mostly from graft donor cells, taken 360 days after TCRalphabeta/CD19-depleted stem cell transplant. The origin of the receptors is a boy under two years old who had a stem cell transplant for SCID, so the T cells may come from the graft donor. Each CDR3 is given with its conserved first and last residue. Fields, in order: CDR3 protein, CDR3 DNA, J gene, V gene, clone size, D gene. The D gene is left open where the match is weak. Clone size appears in some rows only: once, few, many, or a class for an expanded clone.

CASSFGSGASYNEQFF	TGCGCCAGCAGCTTTGGCAGCGGGGCATCCTACAATGAGCAGTTCTTC	TRBJ2-1	TRBV5-1	-	TRBD2
CSVGVDREDRGAFF	TGCAGCGTTGGGGTGGACAGGGAGGATCGCGGAGCTTTCTTT	TRBJ1-1	TRBV29-1	-	TRBD1
CASSDRKGSAQYF	TGTGCCAGCAGTGACCGCAAAGGAAGCGCGCAGTATTTT	TRBJ2-3	TRBV25-1	few	-
CSARPPSGRTGGTLYEQYF	TGCAGTGCTAGACCTCCTTCGGGAAGAACAGGGGGGACCCTATACGAGCAGTACTTC	TRBJ2-7	TRBV20-1	once	TRBD1
CSPSVAGADTQYF	TGCAGTCCCTCTGTCGCGGGGGCAGATACGCAGTATTTT	TRBJ2-3	TRBV20-1	few	TRBD2
CSALSSGRREEQYF	TGCAGTGCCTTGTCTAGCGGGAGACGGGAGGAGCAGTACTTC	TRBJ2-7	TRBV20-1	-	TRBD2
CASRSGLFSDNEQFF	TGTGCCAGCAGGTCTGGACTCTTTTCTGACAATGAGCAGTTCTTC	TRBJ2-1	TRBV28	-	-
CAIMSPTAYEQYF	TGTGCCATCATGTCACCGACAGCCTACGAGCAGTACTTC	TRBJ2-7	TRBV10-3	few	-
CASSSDRGSPNEQFF	TGTGCCAGCAGTTCCGACAGGGGGTCTCCCAATGAGCAGTTCTTC	TRBJ2-1	TRBV6-5	-	TRBD1
CSARSDSPRGYTF	TGCAGTGCTAGGTCGGACAGTCCTCGGGGCTACACCTTC	TRBJ1-2	TRBV20-1	few	-
CASITPGRDRGFHEQYF	TGTGCCAGCATTACCCCCGGCCGGGACAGGGGATTCCACGAGCAGTACTTC	TRBJ2-7	TRBV12-3/TRBV12-4	-	TRBD1
CASSLSGGDQPQHF	TGCGCCAGCAGCTTGTCAGGGGGGGATCAGCCCCAGCATTTT	TRBJ1-5	TRBV5-1	few	TRBD1
CSATRDRGNGYTF	TGCAGCGCTACCCGGGACAGGGGCAATGGCTACACCTTC	TRBJ1-2	TRBV29-1	many	TRBD1
CASSQVDRGAHEQYF	TGCGCCAGCAGCCAAGTCGACCGGGGGGCCCACGAGCAGTACTTC	TRBJ2-7	TRBV4-1	-	-
CASSPPFLQETQYF	TGTGCCAGCTCACCACCCTTCTTGCAAGAGACCCAGTACTTC	TRBJ2-5	TRBV18	few	-
CASSRQDYSNQPQHF	TGTGCCAGCAGCCGACAGGATTATAGCAATCAGCCCCAGCATTTT	TRBJ1-5	TRBV12-3/TRBV12-4	few	-
CASSQAGRVRDEQYF	TGCGCCAGCAGCCAAGCGGGCAGGGTGAGGGACGAGCAGTACTTC	TRBJ2-7	TRBV4-3	-	-
CASSLCPIRCSYEQYF	TGTGCCAGCAGTTTATGCCCCATCAGGTGCTCCTACGAGCAGTACTTC	TRBJ2-7	TRBV28	-	-
CASRKGQARYEQYF	TGTGCCAGCAGAAAGGGACAGGCGCGCTACGAGCAGTACTTC	TRBJ2-7	TRBV6-1	-	TRBD1
CASSRPRGGEETQYF	TGTGCCAGCTCAAGACCTCGGGGGGGTGAAGAGACCCAGTACTTC	TRBJ2-5	TRBV18	few	TRBD2
CASSQRHRTSGGNEQFF	TGTGCCAGCAGCCAAAGACACCGGACTAGCGGGGGAAATGAGCAGTTCTTC	TRBJ2-1	TRBV4-2	few	TRBD2
CASSPIVGGGITDTQYF	TGTGCCAGCTCACCAATTGTCGGCGGGGGGATCACAGATACGCAGTATTTT	TRBJ2-3	TRBV18	-	TRBD2
CASRSAGYGYTF	TGTGCCAGCAGGTCGGCTGGCTATGGCTACACCTTC	TRBJ1-2	TRBV25-1	once	-
CASRDRGSHEQFF	TGTGCCAGCAGGGACAGGGGGTCCCATGAGCAGTTCTTC	TRBJ2-1	TRBV2	many	TRBD1
CASGRGGVLTDTQYF	TGTGCCAGCGGACGCGGGGGGGTCTTGACAGATACGCAGTATTTT	TRBJ2-3	TRBV27	few	TRBD2
CSAPTRGNEQFF	TGCAGTGCTCCGACGCGGGGCAATGAGCAGTTCTTC	TRBJ2-1	TRBV20-1	-	-
CASSLGTSGARSFNEQFF	TGTGCCAGCAGCTTAGGAACTAGCGGGGCACGGTCGTTCAATGAGCAGTTCTTC	TRBJ2-1	TRBV11-2	few	TRBD2
CASSQESLGANTGELFF	TGCGCCAGCAGCCAAGAATCGCTTGGGGCCAACACCGGGGAGCTGTTTTTT	TRBJ2-2	TRBV4-3	few	-
CASTGQILYSGANVLTF	TGCGCCAGCACCGGACAGATACTTTACTCTGGGGCCAACGTCCTGACTTTC	TRBJ2-6	TRBV5-1	-	-
CASSLRTEETQYF	TGTGCCAGCAGTCTCCGGACTGAAGAGACCCAGTACTTC	TRBJ2-5	TRBV5-1	few	-
CASSPRLAGDPYEQYF	TGTGCCAGCTCACCAAGACTAGCGGGGGACCCCTACGAGCAGTACTTC	TRBJ2-7	TRBV18	-	TRBD2
CSAPVGLDRTDTQYF	TGCAGTGCCCCGGTGGGACTAGACCGCACAGATACGCAGTATTTT	TRBJ2-3	TRBV20-1	few	TRBD2
CASSDSLVIGELFF	TGCGCCAGCAGTGACTCGCTGGTTATCGGGGAGCTGTTTTTT	TRBJ2-2	TRBV10-1	few	-
CASNDPGPSYNEQFF	TGCGCCAGCAACGACCCCGGGCCCTCCTACAATGAGCAGTTCTTC	TRBJ2-1	TRBV4-1	-	-
CASVRDRVETQYF	TGTGCCAGCGTTAGGGATCGAGTAGAGACCCAGTACTTC	TRBJ2-5	TRBV28	few	-
CASQGDTQYF	TGCGCCAGCCAAGGCGATACGCAGTATTTT	TRBJ2-3	TRBV5-1	few	-
CSVEGVDDEVGEQYF	TGCAGCGTTGAAGGGGTTGACGACGAAGTTGGCGAGCAGTACTTC	TRBJ2-7	TRBV29-1	-	-
CASSSDIHNEQFF	TGTGCCAGCAGCTCGGACATCCACAATGAGCAGTTCTTC	TRBJ2-1	TRBV5-5	-	-
CSAFGQGWEKLFF	TGCAGTGCCTTTGGACAGGGGTGGGAAAAACTGTTTTTT	TRBJ1-4	TRBV20-1	-	TRBD1
CASSLAPLVGPSEQYF	TGTGCCAGCAGCTTGGCTCCCCTCGTGGGACCTTCCGAGCAGTACTTC	TRBJ2-7	TRBV5-5	few	-
CASSYSGGAPSYNEQFF	TGTGCCAGCAGTTACTCTGGCGGGGCCCCCTCCTACAATGAGCAGTTCTTC	TRBJ2-1	TRBV6-2/TRBV6-3	-	-
CASSLILARADTQYF	TGTGCCAGCAGCTTGATTCTAGCCCGGGCAGATACGCAGTATTTT	TRBJ2-3	TRBV5-5	few	-
CSVRTGMLEQYF	TGCAGCGTACGGACAGGGATGCTCGAGCAGTACTTC	TRBJ2-7	TRBV29-1	-	TRBD1
CASSLVIVQTQYF	TGCGCCAGCAGCTTGGTTATCGTCCAGACCCAGTACTTC	TRBJ2-5	TRBV5-1	few	-
CASSSHRARETQYF	TGTGCCAGCAGTTCTCACAGGGCCCGAGAGACCCAGTACTTC	TRBJ2-5	TRBV27	-	-
CASSLKVRNEQFF	TGTGCCAGCAGCTTGAAAGTTAGGAATGAGCAGTTCTTC	TRBJ2-1	TRBV7-8	-	-
CASSLTSGGQPQHF	TGTGCCAGCAGTTTAACATCAGGTGGGCAGCCCCAGCATTTT	TRBJ1-5	TRBV12-3/TRBV12-4	-	-
CASRSGSGNTIYF	TGTGCCAGCAGGTCCGGCTCTGGAAACACCATATATTTT	TRBJ1-3	TRBV6-1	-	-
CASIPPGGATDTQYF	TGTGCCAGCATTCCCCCCGGTGGGGCCACAGATACGCAGTATTTT	TRBJ2-3	TRBV2	-	-
CASSLFADNEQFF	TGTGCCAGCAGCTTATTTGCTGACAATGAGCAGTTCTTC	TRBJ2-1	TRBV7-8	few	-